These 5 T cell receptor beta chains originate from one sample sequenced in a study of blood T cell repertoires in COVID-19. Assay used: immunoSEQ multiplex PCR; TCRdb lists only in-frame clones, some missing. The sample shows about 210,000 clones, 70% to 90% of them seen only once. Sequenced: PBMCs or T cells enriched from blood (not recorded which). These TCRs come from a man aged 40-50 years who had recovered from COVID-19.

This clone was detected a few times. The chain employs TRBV19 and TRBJ1-5; 8 bases are shared with TRBD1. CDR1 LNHDA and CDR2 SQIVND come from the germline V gene (reference sequence). The CDR3 length is 13 residues. Unmatched junction bases numbered 10, after V lost 11 bases and J lost 7 bases. The CDR3 loop is CACRDRGPQPQHF. CDR3 bases: TGTGCCTGCCGTGACAGGGGTCCGCAGCCCCAGCATTTT.

This chain joins TRBV6-2 or TRBV6-3 and TRBJ2-3, with TRBD2 matching 11 bases. CDR3 length equals 16 residues. V shed 6 bases and J 4 bases; nucleotides not matched to a gene: 9. CDR1 MNHEY and CDR2 SVGEGT come from the germline V gene. CDR3 DNA sequence: TGTGCCAGCAGCCATCCGGGACTAGCGGTGTCAGATACGCAGTATTTT. It is translated as CASSHPGLAVSDTQYF.

CDR3 loop: CASSPTPDSNGKLFF. The CDR3, as DNA: TGTGCCAGCAGCCCTACCCCGGACTCTAACGGAAAACTGTTTTTT. The V gene is TRBV6-4, the J gene TRBJ1-4; no firm D call. The CDR3 is 15 residues long. Germline assignment: CDR1 MRHNA and CDR2 SNTAGT. Trimming pared 6 bases from V and 10 bases from J, leaving 21 bases between.

The chain recombines TRBV12-5 with TRBJ1-4, with 7 bases identical to TRBD1. The V gene end was trimmed by 2 bases and the J gene end by 12 bases; junction bases not matched to a gene: 15. The CDR3 spans 16 residues. Germline CDR1 LGHNT, CDR2 FRNRAP. For the CDR3, the DNA is TGTGCTAGTGGTTTGACGGGTAACCAGGGGCAGGGGGAACTGTTTTTT. Translated, it gives CASGLTGNQGQGELFF. Using reference TRBV12-5 and TRBJ1-4 for the parts outside the CDR3, the full variable domain is DARVTQTPRHKVTEMGQEVTMRCQPILGHNTVFWYRQTMMQGLELLAYFRNRAPLDDSGMPKDRFSAEMPDATLATLKIQPSEPRDSAVYFCASGLTGNQGQGELFFGSGTQLSVL.

The chain links TRBV19 to TRBJ2-3; 7 nucleotides agree with TRBD2. There are 14 residues in the CDR3. V trimming: 5 bases; J trimming: 10 bases; junction bases outside the gene matches: 12. CDR1 LNHDA and CDR2 SQIVND come from the germline V gene (reference sequence). The CDR3 bases are TGTGCCAGTAGTGTCAGACTAGCTGCGGTAGCGCAGTATTTT. It specifies CASSVRLAAVAQYF.